The T cell receptor beta chain described here comes from a study of control samples from healthy donors and cancer patients. There are 14 residues in the CDR3. The V gene lost 3 bases and the J gene lost 9 bases, with 15 bases spanning the gap. Germline V CDR1 and CDR2: MRHNA, SNTAGT. Assay: immunoSEQ multiplex PCR; the TCRdb copy retains only in-frame clones and omits some. The repertoire holds roughly 140,000 clones, with about 93% as singletons. This clone was counted a few times. This TCR was sampled from a man aged 45-65 years in good health. J is TRBJ2-1 and V is TRBV6-4, with a weak D call TRBD2 (5 bases). What was sequenced was blood. This CDR3 is CASSEVKGSGEQFF. The CDR3 DNA reads TGTGCCAGCAGTGAAGTAAAGGGCAGCGGTGAGCAGTTCTTC.